This is a list of T cell receptor beta chains from one sample in a study of human T cells and chemical hapten exposure. A single record per CDR3 protein comes from TCRdb applying MiXCR to the RACE reads. The table includes 150,000 to 200,000 distinct CDR3 sequences, more than 20% detected once. The sample consisted of whole blood, taken in connection with sensitization to the hapten diphenylcyclopropenone (DPC). The receptors here all came from a woman in her 50s with alopecia areata. Some clones in this sample may be carry-over from other donors' samples. The CDR3 runs from the conserved cysteine through the conserved F or W. The order of the fields is D gene, J gene, clone size, V gene, CDR3 protein, CDR3 DNA. D genes are given only for firm matches. The size field is filled for only some rows; it gives once, few, many or a size class.

.	TRBJ2-1	.	TRBV6-1	CASSVGGINEQFF	TGTGCCAGCAGTGTGGGCGGGATCAATGAGCAGTTCTTC
TRBD1	TRBJ2-2	.	TRBV27	CASSLLSRQGHRSGELFF	TGTGCCAGCAGTTTATTATCCCGACAGGGGCATAGGAGCGGGGAGCTGTTTTTT
TRBD1	TRBJ1-2	.	TRBV7-2	CASSLVPGGGYGYTF	TGTGCCAGCAGCTTAGTGCCAGGGGGCGGCTATGGCTACACCTTC
.	TRBJ1-2	few	TRBV11-2	CASSLDRGVTGGYTF	TGTGCCAGCAGCTTAGATCGCGGCGTGACGGGTGGCTACACCTTC
TRBD2	TRBJ2-5	few	TRBV12-5	CASGTSGTYQETQYF	TGTGCTAGTGGGACTAGCGGGACGTACCAAGAGACCCAGTACTTC
TRBD2	TRBJ2-1	.	TRBV20-1	CSGGLAPYNEQFF	TGCAGTGGGGGACTAGCACCCTACAATGAGCAGTTCTTC
.	TRBJ2-5	few	TRBV20-1	CRYTGRGETQYF	TGCAGATATACTGGGAGAGGAGAGACCCAGTACTTC
TRBD1	TRBJ1-4	few	TRBV7-8	CASSLKDRVSLFF	TGTGCCAGCAGCTTAAAAGACAGGGTTTCCCTGTTTTTT
TRBD1	TRBJ1-2	few	TRBV20-1	CSVPQGAGGYTF	TGCAGTGTTCCACAGGGGGCTGGAGGCTACACCTTC
.	TRBJ1-2	.	TRBV7-2	CASSYPGKDYGYTF	TGTGCCAGCAGCTACCCGGGCAAGGACTATGGCTACACCTTC
.	TRBJ2-3	many	TRBV2	CASSEPSGLSEDTQYF	TGTGCCAGCAGTGAACCCTCGGGCTTGTCGGAAGATACGCAGTATTTT
TRBD1	TRBJ2-1	.	TRBV2	CASSTGTGYNEQFF	TGTGCCAGCAGTACCGGGACAGGGTACAATGAGCAGTTCTTC
TRBD1	TRBJ2-3	few	TRBV2	CARGQGLTDTQYF	TGTGCCAGGGGACAGGGACTCACAGATACGCAGTATTTT
.	TRBJ1-2	.	TRBV7-9	CASSFGQVNYGYTF	TGTGCCAGCAGCTTTGGGCAGGTTAACTATGGCTACACCTTC
.	TRBJ2-2	.	TRBV6-5	CATSRGVRPTLTGELFF	TGTGCCACCAGTCGTGGGGTCCGGCCGACTCTCACCGGGGAGCTGTTTTTT
TRBD2	TRBJ2-5	few	TRBV20-1	CSARVAGVETQYF	TGCAGTGCTAGAGTTGCGGGAGTAGAGACCCAGTACTTC
.	TRBJ2-3	.	TRBV5-1	CASSQSRATDTQYF	TGCGCCAGCAGCCAGTCTCGAGCCACAGATACGCAGTATTTT
TRBD1	TRBJ2-1	.	TRBV25-1	CASSGDRETGSYNEQFF	TGTGCCAGCAGTGGTGACAGGGAAACCGGCTCCTACAATGAGCAGTTCTTC
.	TRBJ2-2	many	TRBV20-1	CSARDTSTGTGELFF	TGCAGTGCTAGAGATACTAGCACTGGGACCGGGGAGCTGTTTTTT
TRBD1	TRBJ2-7	.	TRBV11-2	CASSLDGQGAGEQYF	TGTGCCAGCAGCTTAGACGGACAGGGGGCCGGCGAGCAGTACTTC
.	TRBJ2-7	few	TRBV10-3	CAISDAHLPGQSYEQYF	TGTGCCATCAGTGATGCCCACCTACCGGGACAATCCTACGAGCAGTACTTC
.	TRBJ1-2	.	TRBV5-4	CASSLEIASYGYTF	TGTGCCAGCAGCTTGGAGATAGCCTCCTATGGCTACACCTTC
TRBD2	TRBJ2-7	.	TRBV20-1	CSASPWRLAGVGGYEQYF	TGCAGTGCTAGTCCCTGGAGGCTAGCGGGAGTCGGGGGCTACGAGCAGTACTTC
TRBD1	TRBJ2-2	.	TRBV7-3	CASSMGQGANTGELFF	TGTGCCAGCAGTATGGGACAGGGCGCGAACACCGGGGAGCTGTTTTTT
TRBD2	TRBJ2-7	.	TRBV29-1	CSGLAEGANEQYF	TGCAGCGGACTAGCGGAGGGGGCTAACGAGCAGTACTTC
.	TRBJ1-4	few	TRBV11-2	CASSLLGINEKLFF	TGTGCCAGCAGCTTACTCGGAATTAATGAAAAACTGTTTTTT
TRBD1	TRBJ1-5	.	TRBV7-9	CASSFSVGGVGQPQHF	TGTGCCAGCAGCTTTAGCGTAGGGGGCGTAGGGCAGCCCCAGCATTTT
.	TRBJ1-5	.	TRBV21-1	CASSPGAHSTLYSNQPQHF	TGTGCCAGCAGCCCCGGGGCCCACTCCACTCTTTATAGCAATCAGCCCCAGCATTTT
TRBD2	TRBJ2-1	.	TRBV13	CASRVAGTSAPVF	TGTGCCAGCAGGGTCGCCGGGACTAGCGCCCCGGTGTTC
.	TRBJ1-5	.	TRBV7-9	CASSLEGGPNQPQHF	TGTGCCAGCAGCTTAGAAGGGGGGCCCAATCAGCCCCAGCATTTT
TRBD1	TRBJ2-7	few	TRBV5-1	CASSMTGGSYEQYF	TGCGCCAGCAGCATGACAGGGGGCTCTTACGAGCAGTACTTC
TRBD2	TRBJ2-7	.	TRBV10-3	CAISVGLAGEAYEQYF	TGTGCCATCAGTGTGGGTCTAGCGGGAGAGGCCTACGAGCAGTACTTC
.	TRBJ2-7	.	TRBV21-1	CASSNRTGISSYEQYF	TGTGCCAGCAGCAACAGGACAGGGATTAGCTCCTACGAGCAGTACTTC
TRBD2	TRBJ2-1	.	TRBV2	CASSAGLAGGFFGQFF	TGTGCCAGCAGTGCGGGACTAGCGGGAGGGTTTTTCGGGCAGTTCTTC
TRBD2	TRBJ2-5	.	TRBV20-1	CSARDTGLAGLGETQYF	TGCAGTGCTAGAGACACCGGACTAGCGGGTCTTGGTGAGACCCAGTACTTC
TRBD1	TRBJ2-7	.	TRBV9	CASSVDWTGREQYF	TGTGCCAGCAGCGTAGATTGGACAGGCCGGGAGCAGTACTTC
.	TRBJ2-7	.	TRBV5-4	CASSPEVASTSYEQYF	TGTGCCAGCAGCCCGGAGGTAGCCAGCACTTCCTACGAGCAGTACTTC
.	TRBJ2-7	few	TRBV5-1	CASSLLRGSEQYF	TGCGCCAGCAGCCTCCTGAGGGGATCCGAGCAGTACTTC
TRBD2	TRBJ2-3	few	TRBV29-1	CSVGSGSASTDTQYF	TGCAGCGTTGGTAGCGGGAGCGCAAGCACAGATACGCAGTATTTT
.	TRBJ1-5	.	TRBV5-1	CASSLDSGGGQPQHF	TGCGCCAGCAGCTTGGATTCGGGGGGAGGACAGCCCCAGCATTTT
TRBD2	TRBJ2-1	few	TRBV20-1	CSARSLAGHSYNEQFF	TGCAGTGCTAGGTCTCTAGCGGGCCACTCCTACAATGAGCAGTTCTTC
.	TRBJ2-1	.	TRBV5-1	CASSLASNEQFF	TGCGCCAGCAGCTTGGCCTCCAATGAGCAGTTCTTC